This T cell receptor beta chain stems from a study of molecular identifiers for immune sequencing clone quantification. This clonotype was detected only a few times. TCRdb re-called the PCR reads with MiXCR, one entry per CDR3 protein. The sample has approximately 550,000 distinct CDR3 sequences, under 30% seen once. Germline V CDR1 and CDR2: MNHEY, SVGAGI. The CDR3 runs to 15 residues. V shed 5 bases, J shed 3 bases, and the junction held 6 bases outside the gene matches. This TCR was sampled from a human donor in good health. Some libraries in this study had Jurkat cell RNA spiked in. Sequenced sample: naive CD8+ T cells from blood, with Jurkat cell RNA spiked in. Subset indicated: FACS-sorted CD8+CD4-CCR7+CD45RA+ naive T cells. V gene TRBV6-5 combines with J gene TRBJ2-1, with 8 bases identical to TRBD1. CDR3 in amino acids: CASSPGTGNYNEQFF. The CDR3 region has the DNA TGTGCCAGCAGTCCCGGGACAGGCAACTACAATGAGCAGTTCTTC.